This entry lists 6 T cell receptor beta chains sequenced from one sample in a study of blood T cell repertoires in COVID-19 (dated by TCRdb to 2020 to 2021). Library method: the immunoSEQ multiplex PCR assay. In TCRdb, the immuneACCESS table is reduced to in-frame sequences with V and J assigned. These tables do not hold every clone; where another copy was compared, an unresolved V gene accounts for under half, and the others remain unexplained. Counted in this sample were about 200,000 clones; 70% to 90% of them appeared once. Of the sample, almost 5% is held by the ten largest clones. The sample taken for sequencing was peripheral blood. These receptor sequences come from a woman aged 80 or over with acute or convalescent COVID-19.

J is TRBJ2-3 and V is TRBV28; TRBD1 aligns across 9 bases. The V gene's germline CDR1 is MDHEN and CDR2 SYDVKM. V lost 5 bases, J lost 4 bases, and 10 bases stayed unmatched. The CDR3 sequence is 16 residues long. The CDR3 nucleotides are TGTGCCAGCAGTCGGCCCCTCGGGACAGGGCCAGATACGCAGTATTTT. Encoded protein: CASSRPLGTGPDTQYF.

This chain connects TRBV21-1 to TRBJ1-5; TRBD1 is taken as the D call from the table, unchecked against the DNA. TRBV21-1 corresponds to a pseudogene. CDR3 length: 17 residues. CDR3 in amino acids: CASSRHRGRRGPQPQHF. The CDR3 DNA sequence: TGTGCCAGCAGTCGCCACAGGGGGCGCAGAGGTCCCCAGCCCCAGCATTTT.

This sequence joins TRBV7-9 and TRBJ2-3, with D perhaps matching TRBD2 (6 bases). The CDR3 extends over 16 amino acids. V lost 4 bases, J lost 3 bases, and 17 bases lay in between. Germline CDR1 is SEHNR and CDR2 is FQNEAQ (reference sequence). In nucleotides, the CDR3 is TGTGCCAGCAGCTCTTACTCTCTAGGGAGGACAGATACGCAGTATTTT. This encodes CASSSYSLGRTDTQYF.

The V and J genes are TRBV4-3 and TRBJ2-3, with a tentative D call TRBD1 (6 bases). This CDR3 region has 15 residues. The V gene lost 5 bases and the J gene lost 10 bases, with 22 bases spanning the gap. Germline CDR1 reads LGHNA; CDR2 reads YSLEER. Written as DNA, the CDR3 is TGCGCCAGCAGCGTTGACAGGTCCCCTTTTAGGCCGCAGTATTTT. Encoded protein: CASSVDRSPFRPQYF.

The V call is TRBV11-2, the J call TRBJ2-7; TRBD2 is a possible D gene (6 bases). The V gene lost 1 base and the J gene lost 4 bases, with 11 bases spanning the gap. The length of the CDR3 is 14 residues. The germline CDR1 and CDR2 sequences are SGHAT and FQNNGV. The CDR3: CASSLVGGPYEQYF. The CDR3 nucleotides read TGTGCCAGCAGCTTAGTGGGGGGTCCATACGAGCAGTACTTC.

The V and J genes are TRBV5-1 and TRBJ2-7, with TRBD2 matching 9 bases. CDR1 and CDR2 (germline): SGHRS, YFSETQ. This CDR3 contains 14 residues. J lost 6 bases, V lost 2 bases, and 6 bases had no gene match. The CDR3 region has the DNA TGCGCCAGCAGCTTCCTAGCGGGACTTGGCGAGCAGTACTTC. Translated: CASSFLAGLGEQYF.